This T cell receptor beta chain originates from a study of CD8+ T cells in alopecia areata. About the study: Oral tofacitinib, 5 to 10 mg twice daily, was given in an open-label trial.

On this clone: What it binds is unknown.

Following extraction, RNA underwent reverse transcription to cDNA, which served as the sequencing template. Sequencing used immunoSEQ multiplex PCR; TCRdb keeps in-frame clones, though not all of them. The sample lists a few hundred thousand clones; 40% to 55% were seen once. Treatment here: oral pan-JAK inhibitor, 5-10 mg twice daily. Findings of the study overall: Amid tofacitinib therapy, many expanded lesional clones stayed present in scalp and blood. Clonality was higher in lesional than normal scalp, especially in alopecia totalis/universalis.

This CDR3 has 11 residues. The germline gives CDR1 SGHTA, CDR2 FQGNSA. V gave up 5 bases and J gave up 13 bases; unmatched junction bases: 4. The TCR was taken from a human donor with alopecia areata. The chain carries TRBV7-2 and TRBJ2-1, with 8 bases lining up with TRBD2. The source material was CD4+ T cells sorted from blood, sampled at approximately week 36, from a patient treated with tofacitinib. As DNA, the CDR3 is TGTGCCAGCAGCCTTAGCGGGGCCCAGTTCTTC. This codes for CASSLSGAQFF.